One T cell receptor (beta chain) is described in this entry. Its target is unknown. Then a second PCR, running roughly 7 to 11 cycles, was carried out with a sample-barcoded 5' primer and a J-beta primer mix. One entry per CDR3 protein results from TCRdb running MiXCR on the 5' RACE reads. The sample shows approximately 1,100,000 distinct CDR3 sequences, 40% to 50% of them seen only once. The sample originates from a study of blood T cells in healthy people across ages. This CDR3 is 13 amino acids long. The germline CDR1 and CDR2 sequences are LNHNV and YYDKDF (reference sequence). V was pared by 4 bases and J by 5 bases, with 9 bases between. Study-level points and caveats: Roughly linearly, TCR beta diversity per million T cells fell as age increased.

The source of this sequence is a woman aged 55 to 70 in good health. Material for sequencing was blood. The genes are TRBV15 and TRBJ1-5, with a tentative D call TRBD1 (6 bases). The CDR3 nucleotides are TGTGCCACCAGCAAGGGGGTCGATCAGCCCCAGCATTTT. Translated, it gives CATSKGVDQPQHF.